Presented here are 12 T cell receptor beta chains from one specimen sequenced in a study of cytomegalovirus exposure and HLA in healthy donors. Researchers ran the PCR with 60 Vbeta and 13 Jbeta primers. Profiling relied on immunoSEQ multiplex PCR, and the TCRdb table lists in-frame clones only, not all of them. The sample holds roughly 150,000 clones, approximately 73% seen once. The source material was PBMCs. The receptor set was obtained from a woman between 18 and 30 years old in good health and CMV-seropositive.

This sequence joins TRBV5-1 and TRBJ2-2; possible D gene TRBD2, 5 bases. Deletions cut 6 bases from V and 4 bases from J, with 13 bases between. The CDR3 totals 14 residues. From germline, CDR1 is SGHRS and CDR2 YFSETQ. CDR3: CASTRLASTGELFF. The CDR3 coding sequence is TGCGCCAGCACCCGTTTAGCGAGCACCGGGGAGCTGTTTTTT.

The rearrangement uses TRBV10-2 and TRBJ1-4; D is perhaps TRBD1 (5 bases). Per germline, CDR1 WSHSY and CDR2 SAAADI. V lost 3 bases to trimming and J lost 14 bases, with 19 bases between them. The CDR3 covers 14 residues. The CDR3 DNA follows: TGCGCCAGCAGTGACTTGGTGGGGGGAGTCGGGCTGTTTTTT. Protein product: CASSDLVGGVGLFF.

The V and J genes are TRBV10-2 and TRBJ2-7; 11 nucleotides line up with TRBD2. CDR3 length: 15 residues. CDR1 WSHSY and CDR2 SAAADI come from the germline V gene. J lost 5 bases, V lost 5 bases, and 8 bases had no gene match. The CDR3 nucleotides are TGCGCCAGCAGTCGCCCTAGCGGGGGGCCCAACGAGCAGTACTTC. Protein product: CASSRPSGGPNEQYF.

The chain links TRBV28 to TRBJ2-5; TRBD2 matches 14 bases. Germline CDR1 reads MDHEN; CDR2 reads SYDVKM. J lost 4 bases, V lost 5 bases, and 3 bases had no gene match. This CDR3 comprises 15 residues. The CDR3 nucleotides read TGTGCCAGCAGTCCGGGACTAGCGGGGGCAGAGACCCAGTACTTC. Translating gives CASSPGLAGAETQYF.

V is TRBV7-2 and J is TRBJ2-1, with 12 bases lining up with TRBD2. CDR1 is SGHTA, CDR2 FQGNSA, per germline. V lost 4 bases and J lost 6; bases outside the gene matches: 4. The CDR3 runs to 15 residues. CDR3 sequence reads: CASSSSGGAANEQFF. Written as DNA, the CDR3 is TGTGCCAGCAGCTCTAGCGGGGGGGCCGCCAATGAGCAGTTCTTC.

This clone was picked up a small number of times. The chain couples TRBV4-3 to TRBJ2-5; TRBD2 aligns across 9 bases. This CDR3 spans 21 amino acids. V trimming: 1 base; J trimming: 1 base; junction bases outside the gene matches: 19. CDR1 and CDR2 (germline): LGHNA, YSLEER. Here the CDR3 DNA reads TGCGCCAGCAGCCAAGGGGTATTGGCTAGCGGGGATGCTAGATTCCAAGAGACCCAGTACTTC. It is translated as CASSQGVLASGDARFQETQYF.

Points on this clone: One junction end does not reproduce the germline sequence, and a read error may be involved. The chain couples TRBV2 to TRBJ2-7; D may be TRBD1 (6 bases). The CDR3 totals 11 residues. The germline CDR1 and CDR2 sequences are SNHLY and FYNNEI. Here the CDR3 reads CTSRTAYEQYF. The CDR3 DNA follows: TGTACCAGCCGGACAGCCTACGAGCAGTACTTC.

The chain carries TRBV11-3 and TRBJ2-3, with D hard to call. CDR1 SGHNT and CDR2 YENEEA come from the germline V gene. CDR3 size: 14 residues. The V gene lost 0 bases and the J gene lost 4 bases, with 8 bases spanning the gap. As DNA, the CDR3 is TGTGCCAGCAGCTTAGATCCGTCCTCAGATACGCAGTATTTT. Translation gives CASSLDPSSDTQYF.

CDR3 sequence reads: CASSLSLDREETEAFF. Written as DNA, the CDR3 is TGTGCCAGCAGCTTATCCTTGGACAGGGAGGAAACTGAAGCTTTCTTT. V gene TRBV7-6 combines with J gene TRBJ1-1, with 8 bases identical to TRBD1. Germline CDR1 is SGHVS and CDR2 is FNYEAQ. Unmatched junction bases numbered 10, after V lost 2 bases and J lost 5 bases. The CDR3 extends over 16 amino acids.

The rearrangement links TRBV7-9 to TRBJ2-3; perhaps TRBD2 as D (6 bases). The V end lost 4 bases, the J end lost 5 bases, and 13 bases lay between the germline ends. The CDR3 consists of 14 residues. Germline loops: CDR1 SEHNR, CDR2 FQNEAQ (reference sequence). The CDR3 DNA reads TGTGCCAGCAGCTCTACCCGACTAGGAGATACGCAGTATTTT. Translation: CASSSTRLGDTQYF.

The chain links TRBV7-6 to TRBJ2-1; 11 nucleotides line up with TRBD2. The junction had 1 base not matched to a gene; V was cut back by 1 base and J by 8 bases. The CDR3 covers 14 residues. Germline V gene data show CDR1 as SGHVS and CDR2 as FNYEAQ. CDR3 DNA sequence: TGTGCCAGCAGCTTAGAACTAGCGGGGGATGAGCAGTTCTTC. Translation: CASSLELAGDEQFF.

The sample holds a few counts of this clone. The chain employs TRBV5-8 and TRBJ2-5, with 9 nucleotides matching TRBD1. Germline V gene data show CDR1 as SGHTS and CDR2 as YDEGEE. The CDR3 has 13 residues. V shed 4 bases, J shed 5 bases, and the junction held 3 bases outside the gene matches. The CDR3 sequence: CASSRDRVETQYF. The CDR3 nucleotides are TGTGCCAGCAGCCGGGACAGGGTCGAGACCCAGTACTTC. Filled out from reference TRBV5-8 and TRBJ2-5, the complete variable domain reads EAGVTQSPTHLIKTRGQQATLRCSPISGHTSVYWYQQALGLGLQFLLWYDEGEERNRGNFPPRFSGRQFPNYSSELNVNALELEDSALYLCASSRDRVETQYFGPGTRLLVL.